The source of this T cell receptor beta chain is a study of T cells in Graves' hyperthyroidism and ophthalmopathy. The wider study: Peripheral blood was collected at initial diagnosis, before any treatment.

This clonotype came up many times. Diagnosis of hyperthyroidism was new in patients aged 18 to 65, and its duration was under 2 months. Each diagnosis drew on symptoms, thyroxine, TRAb, thyroid ultrasound and orbital computed tomography findings. From 10 ml of fresh peripheral blood, PBMCs were isolated. TCR beta CDR3 sequences were amplified from RNA transcripts. In the first-round RT-PCR of the TCR CDR3, the HTBI primer set was used. TCRdb re-called the multiplex PCR reads with MiXCR, one entry per CDR3 protein. Of more than 300,000 distinct CDR3 sequences listed, about a sixth are singletons. The sequencing sample was made of blood. The source of this sequence is a woman aged 30 to 39 with Graves' hyperthyroidism that later progressed to Graves' ophthalmopathy.

DNA for the CDR3: TGTGCCATCTCGGACAGGGACAATCAGCCCCAGCATTTT. It encodes CAISDRDNQPQHF. The V and J genes are TRBV10-3 and TRBJ1-5; 8 nucleotides align to TRBD1. Trimming cost V 8 bases and J 3 bases; bases outside gene matches: 3. This CDR3 comprises 13 residues. Germline-derived CDR1 and CDR2 are ENHRY and SYGVKD.